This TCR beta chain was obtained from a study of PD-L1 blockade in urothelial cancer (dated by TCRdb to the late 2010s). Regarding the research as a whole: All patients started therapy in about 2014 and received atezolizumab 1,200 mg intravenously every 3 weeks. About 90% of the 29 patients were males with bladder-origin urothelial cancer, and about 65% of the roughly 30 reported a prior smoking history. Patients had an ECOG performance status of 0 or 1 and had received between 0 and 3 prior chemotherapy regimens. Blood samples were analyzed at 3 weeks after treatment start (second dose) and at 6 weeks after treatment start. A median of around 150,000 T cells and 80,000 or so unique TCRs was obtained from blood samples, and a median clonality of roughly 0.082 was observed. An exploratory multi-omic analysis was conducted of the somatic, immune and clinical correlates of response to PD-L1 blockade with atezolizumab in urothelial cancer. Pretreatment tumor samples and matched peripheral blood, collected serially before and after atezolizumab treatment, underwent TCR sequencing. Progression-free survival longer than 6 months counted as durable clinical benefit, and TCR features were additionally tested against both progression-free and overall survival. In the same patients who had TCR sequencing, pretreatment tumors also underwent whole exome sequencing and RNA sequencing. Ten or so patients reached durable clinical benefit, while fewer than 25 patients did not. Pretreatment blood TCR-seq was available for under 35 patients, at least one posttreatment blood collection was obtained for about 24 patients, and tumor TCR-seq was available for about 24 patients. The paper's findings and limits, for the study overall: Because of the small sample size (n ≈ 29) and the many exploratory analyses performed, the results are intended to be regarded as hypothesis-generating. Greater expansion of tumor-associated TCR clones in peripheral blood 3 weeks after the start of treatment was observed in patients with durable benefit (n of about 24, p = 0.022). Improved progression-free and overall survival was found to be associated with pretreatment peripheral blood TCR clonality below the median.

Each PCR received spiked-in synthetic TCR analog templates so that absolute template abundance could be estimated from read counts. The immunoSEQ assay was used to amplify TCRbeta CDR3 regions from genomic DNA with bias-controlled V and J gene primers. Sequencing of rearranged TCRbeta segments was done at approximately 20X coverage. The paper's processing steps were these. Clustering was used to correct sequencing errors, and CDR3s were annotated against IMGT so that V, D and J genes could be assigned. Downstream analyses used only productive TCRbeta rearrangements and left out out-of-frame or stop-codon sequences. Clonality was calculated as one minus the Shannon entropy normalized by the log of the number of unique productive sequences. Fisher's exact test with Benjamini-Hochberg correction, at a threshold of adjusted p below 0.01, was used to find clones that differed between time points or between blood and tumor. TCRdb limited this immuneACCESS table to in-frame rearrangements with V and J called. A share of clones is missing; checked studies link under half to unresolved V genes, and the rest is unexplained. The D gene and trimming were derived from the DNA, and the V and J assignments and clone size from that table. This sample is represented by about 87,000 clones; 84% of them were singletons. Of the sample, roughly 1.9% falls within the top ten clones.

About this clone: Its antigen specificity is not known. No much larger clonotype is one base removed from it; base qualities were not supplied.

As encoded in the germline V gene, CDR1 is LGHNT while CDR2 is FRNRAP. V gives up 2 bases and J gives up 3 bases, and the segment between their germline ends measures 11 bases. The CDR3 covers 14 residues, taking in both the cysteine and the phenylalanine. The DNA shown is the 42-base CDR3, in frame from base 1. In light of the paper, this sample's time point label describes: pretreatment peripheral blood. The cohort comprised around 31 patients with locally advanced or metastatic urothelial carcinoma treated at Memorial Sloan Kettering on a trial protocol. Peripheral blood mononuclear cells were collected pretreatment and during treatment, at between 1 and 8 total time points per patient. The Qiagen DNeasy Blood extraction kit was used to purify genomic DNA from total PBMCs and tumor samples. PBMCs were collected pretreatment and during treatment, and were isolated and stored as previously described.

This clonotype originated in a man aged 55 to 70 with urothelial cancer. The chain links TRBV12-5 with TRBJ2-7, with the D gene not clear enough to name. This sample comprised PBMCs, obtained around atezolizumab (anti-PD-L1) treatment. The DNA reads TGTGCTAGTGGTTTGAATCTCGGTCACTACGAGCAGTACTTC. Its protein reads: CASGLNLGHYEQYF. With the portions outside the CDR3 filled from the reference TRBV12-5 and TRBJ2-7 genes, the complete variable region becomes DARVTQTPRHKVTEMGQEVTMRCQPILGHNTVFWYRQTMMQGLELLAYFRNRAPLDDSGMPKDRFSAEMPDATLATLKIQPSEPRDSAVYFCASGLNLGHYEQYFGPGTRLTVT.